A single sample gave rise to the 3 T cell receptor beta chains below, sequenced in a study of blood T cells in healthy people across ages. It was with a sample-barcoded 5' primer and a J-beta primer mix that a second PCR of roughly 7 to 12 cycles was run. TCRdb reanalysed the 5' RACE reads using MiXCR and keeps one entry per CDR3 protein. Here the sample spans about 1.6 million distinct CDR3 sequences, almost 35% being singletons. The sequencing input was blood. These receptors were taken from a young woman in good health.

This clonotype was recorded a few times. The J gene is TRBJ2-3, the V gene TRBV4-1, with TRBD2 matching over 8 bases. The CDR3 loop spans 15 amino acids. Germline values: CDR1 MGHRA, CDR2 YSYEKL. J gave up 10 bases and V 5 bases, and 14 bases lay outside the gene matches. CDR3 nucleotide sequence: TGCGCCAGCAGCTATGAGGCGGGGGGAACCCCAGCGCAGTATTTT. Protein sequence: CASSYEAGGTPAQYF.

The rearrangement joins TRBV6-1 to TRBJ2-5; tentative D call: TRBD2 (6 bases). Germline-derived CDR1 and CDR2 are MNHNS and SASEGT. V lost 7 bases, J lost 5 bases, and 17 bases lay in between. The CDR3 covers 14 residues. CDR3 region: CASTPGLFQETQYF. Here the CDR3 DNA reads TGTGCCAGCACTCCGGGACTCTTCCAGGAGACCCAGTACTTC.

This clonotype showed up just once. The gene calls are TRBV20-1 and TRBJ2-5; TRBD1 matches 12 bases. The DNA end favors TRBJ2-7, so the J call may be wrong. The CDR3 is 19 residues long. Per germline, CDR1 DFQATT and CDR2 SNEGSKA (reference sequence). The CDR3 DNA reads TGCAGTGCTACAAGTGCACAGACGGGGGGACAGGGGGCGATCTGCGAGCAGTACTTC. Protein sequence: CSATSAQTGGQGAICEQYF.